Ten or more counts support the clone carrying this T cell receptor beta chain. Its antigen is still unknown. This sample stems from a study of T cell repertoires in cytomegalovirus infection. Study overall: CMV infection together with matching HLA type was indicated by public TCR beta signatures.

TCRdb redid the calling of the reads with MiXCR, one entry per CDR3 protein. The sample has about 130,000 distinct CDR3 sequences; less than 9.5% are singletons. Regarding the study as a whole: Identification of carriers of CMV plus the relevant HLA was achieved through cumulative public TCR beta family frequency. What dominated the ex vivo response were HLA-C-restricted CMV-specific TCR beta clonotypes.

Germline CDR1 reads MDHEN; CDR2 reads SYDVKM. The CDR3 spans 14 residues. V shed 6 bases and J 7 bases; nucleotides not matched to a gene: 9. The rearrangement uses TRBV28 and TRBJ2-1, with TRBD1 matching 7 bases. The sequence was collected from a human donor in good health (CMV status not recorded). Some clones in this sample may be carry-over from other donors' samples. The sequencing sample was made of PBMCs. CDR3 in DNA: TGTGCCAGCAGCGTAAACAGGGGATGGAATGAGCAGTTCTTC. Its protein product is CASSVNRGWNEQFF.